The clone carrying this T cell receptor beta chain was observed a handful of times. Its antigen is unidentified. The germline gene is not matched at one end of the junction; a read error may be the cause. Germline V lookup: CDR1 SSHAT, CDR2 FNYEAQ (reference sequence). The length of the CDR3 is 13 residues. The entry originates in a study of T cells after yellow fever vaccination. For the study at large: Those fractions that held only low numbers of cells were prepared using the SMART-Seq v4 Ultra Low Input RNA kit.

TCRdb passed the 5' RACE reads through MiXCR, listing each CDR3 protein once. Of hundreds of thousands of distinct CDR3 sequences listed, roughly 17% are singletons. Study-wide points: Researchers noted that a small share of clonotypes showed up in both CD4 and CD8 compartments. Contamination of FACS-sorted repertoires by abundant clonotypes from the bulk population could occur. Post-booster repertoires contained most primary-vaccination clones again (about 95% CD4, around 88% CD8).

The chain combines TRBV7-7 with TRBJ2-5; D unclear. This clonotype originated in a man aged 18 to 29 who received the YFV17D yellow fever vaccine. The specimen comprised PBMCs, sampled about 5 days after the first yellow fever vaccination. The CDR3 protein is CASSFSLGETQYF. CDR3 in DNA: TGTGCTAGCAGCTTCTCTTTGGGAGAGACCCAGTACTTC.